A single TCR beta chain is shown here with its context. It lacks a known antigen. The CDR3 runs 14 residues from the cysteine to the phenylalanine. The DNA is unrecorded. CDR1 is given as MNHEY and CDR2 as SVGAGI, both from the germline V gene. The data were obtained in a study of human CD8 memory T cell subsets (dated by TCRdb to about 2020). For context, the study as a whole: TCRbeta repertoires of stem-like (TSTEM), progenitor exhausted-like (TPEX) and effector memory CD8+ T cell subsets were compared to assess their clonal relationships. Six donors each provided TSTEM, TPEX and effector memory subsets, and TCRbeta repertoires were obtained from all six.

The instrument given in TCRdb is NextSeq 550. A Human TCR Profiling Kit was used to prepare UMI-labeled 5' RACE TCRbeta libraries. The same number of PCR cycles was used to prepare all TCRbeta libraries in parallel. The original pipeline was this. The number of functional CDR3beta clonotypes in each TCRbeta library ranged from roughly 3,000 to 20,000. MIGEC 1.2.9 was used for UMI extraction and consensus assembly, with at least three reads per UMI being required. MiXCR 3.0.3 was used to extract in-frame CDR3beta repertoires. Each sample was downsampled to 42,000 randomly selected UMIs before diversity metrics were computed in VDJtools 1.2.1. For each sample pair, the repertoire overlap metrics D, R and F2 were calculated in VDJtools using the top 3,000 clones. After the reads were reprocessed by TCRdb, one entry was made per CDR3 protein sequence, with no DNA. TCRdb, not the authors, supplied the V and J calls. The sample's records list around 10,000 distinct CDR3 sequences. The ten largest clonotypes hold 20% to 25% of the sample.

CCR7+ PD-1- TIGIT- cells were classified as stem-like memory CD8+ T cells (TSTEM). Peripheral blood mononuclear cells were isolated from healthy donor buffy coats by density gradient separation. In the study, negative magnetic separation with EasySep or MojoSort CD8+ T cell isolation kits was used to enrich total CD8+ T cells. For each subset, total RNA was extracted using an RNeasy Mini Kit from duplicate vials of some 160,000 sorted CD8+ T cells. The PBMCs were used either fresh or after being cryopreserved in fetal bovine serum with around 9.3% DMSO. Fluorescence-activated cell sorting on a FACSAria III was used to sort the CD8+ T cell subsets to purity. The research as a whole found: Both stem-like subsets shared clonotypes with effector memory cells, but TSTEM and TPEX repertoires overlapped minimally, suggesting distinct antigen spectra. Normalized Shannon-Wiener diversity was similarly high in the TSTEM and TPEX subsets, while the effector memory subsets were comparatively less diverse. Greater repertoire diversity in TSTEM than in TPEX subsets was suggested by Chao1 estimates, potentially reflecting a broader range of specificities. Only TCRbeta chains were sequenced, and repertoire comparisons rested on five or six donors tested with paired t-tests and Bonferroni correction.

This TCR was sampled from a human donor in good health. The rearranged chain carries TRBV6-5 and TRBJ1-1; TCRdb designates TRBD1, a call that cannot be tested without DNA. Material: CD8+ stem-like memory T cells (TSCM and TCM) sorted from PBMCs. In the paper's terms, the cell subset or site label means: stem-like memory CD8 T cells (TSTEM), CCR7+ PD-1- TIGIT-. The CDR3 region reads CASSYGAGNTEAFF.